The 8 T cell receptor beta chains in this list originate from one sample, sequenced in a study of cytomegalovirus exposure and HLA in healthy donors. Measured with immunoSEQ multiplex PCR; TCRdb has only the in-frame clones, and not every one. The profile shows approximately 80,000 clones, roughly 93% of them singletons. Sequencing was done on a sample of PBMCs. The receptor source for this set is a woman aged 25 to 39 in good health and CMV-seronegative.

This chain links TRBV4-1 with TRBJ2-1; the match to TRBD1 covers 12 bases. V lost 4 bases to trimming and J lost 5 bases; unmatched junction nucleotides: 3. The CDR3 contains 15 residues. Germline-derived CDR1 and CDR2 are MGHRA and YSYEKL. This chain's CDR3 is CASSLGQGAHNEQFF. CDR3 DNA: TGCGCCAGCAGCCTGGGACAGGGGGCCCACAATGAGCAGTTCTTC.

The gene calls are TRBV13 and TRBJ2-1; 9 bases match TRBD1. CDR1 and CDR2 from the germline V gene are PRHDT and FYEKMQ (reference sequence). V dropped 8 bases and J dropped 1; count of bases not matched to a gene: 18. This CDR3 is built from 19 residues. CDR3 sequence: CASEAGTGKVLPSYNEQFF. CDR3 nucleotides: TGTGCCAGCGAAGCCGGGACAGGGAAGGTCCTTCCTTCCTACAATGAGCAGTTCTTC.

CDR3 amino acids: CASSRTPGHSNQPQHF. CDR3 in DNA: TGTGCCAGCAGCCGTACCCCAGGGCATAGCAATCAGCCCCAGCATTTT. J is TRBJ1-5 and V is TRBV28, with D possibly being TRBD1 (5 bases). Germline values: CDR1 MDHEN, CDR2 SYDVKM. The CDR3 is 16 residues long. V shed 6 bases and J shed 0 bases, with 15 bases lying between them.

The rearrangement uses TRBV29-1 and TRBJ2-5; D is perhaps TRBD1 (5 bases). The CDR3 covers 13 residues. Per the germline V gene, CDR1 is SQVTM and CDR2 is ANQGSEA. Deletions cut 3 bases from V and 9 bases from J, with 17 bases between. The CDR3 here is CSVETDWARAQYF. The DNA for the CDR3 is TGCAGCGTTGAGACCGACTGGGCCAGGGCCCAGTACTTC. Supplemented by reference TRBV29-1 and TRBJ2-5, the full variable domain reads SAVISQKPSRDICQRGTSLTIQCQVDSQVTMMFWYRQQPGQSLTLIATANQGSEATYESGFVIDKFPISRPNLTFSTLTVSNMSPEDSSIYLCSVETDWARAQYFGPGTRLLVL.

The chain joins TRBV6-5 to TRBJ2-7; 8 positions agree with TRBD2. V lost 6 bases and J lost 3; bases outside the gene matches: 7. The CDR3 consists of 14 residues. Germline V lookup: CDR1 MNHEY, CDR2 SVGAGI. The CDR3 loop reads CASSPAGGFYEQYF. In DNA, the CDR3 is TGTGCCAGCAGCCCCGCGGGGGGCTTCTACGAGCAGTACTTC.

The V gene is TRBV9, the J gene TRBJ1-2; possibly TRBD1 for D (5 bases). V gave up 3 bases and J gave up 4 bases, with 16 bases separating them. The CDR3 is 15 amino acids. The germline CDR1 and CDR2 sequences are SGDLS and YYNGEE. CDR3 sequence: CASSARQTSSYGYTF. The CDR3 DNA follows: TGTGCCAGCAGCGCGCGACAGACCTCTAGCTATGGCTACACCTTC.

DNA of the CDR3: TGTGCCAGCAGCTTACCTTATGGGAGGACAGGGGATGACACTGAAGCTTTCTTT. This encodes CASSLPYGRTGDDTEAFF. The rearrangement links TRBV7-9 to TRBJ1-1, with 9 bases that match TRBD1. Germline CDR1 and CDR2: SEHNR and FQNEAQ (reference sequence). Germline trimming cut 2 bases from V and 3 bases from J; bases unmatched to any gene: 13. The length of the CDR3 is 18 residues.

The rearrangement joins TRBV9 to TRBJ2-1; D is uncertain. Trimming pared 0 bases from V and 0 bases from J, leaving 13 bases between. The germline gives CDR1 SGDLS, CDR2 YYNGEE. The length of the CDR3 is 17 residues. The CDR3: CASSVGGLVSSYNEQFF. The CDR3 DNA reads TGTGCCAGCAGCGTAGGAGGTCTAGTTAGCTCCTACAATGAGCAGTTCTTC.